The present T cell receptor (beta chain) was sequenced within a study of cytomegalovirus exposure and HLA in healthy donors. PCR employed 60 Vbeta and 13 Jbeta primers. TCRdb keeps only in-frame clones here, not all; method: immunoSEQ multiplex PCR. The sample carries about 200,000 clones, approximately 70% recorded once. The clonotype comes from a man aged 40-50 years in good health and CMV-seropositive. Sequencing input: PBMCs.

CDR3 nucleotide sequence: TGTGCCAGCAGCCCTTTAACTGGCGGGGCAATAAGTACTGAAGCTTTCTTT. Protein: CASSPLTGGAISTEAFF. The J gene is TRBJ1-1, the V gene TRBV4-2; D is perhaps TRBD1 (5 bases). This CDR3 comprises 17 residues. From germline, CDR1 is LGHNA and CDR2 YNFKEQ. The ends were cut back, 4 bases at V and 5 bases at J, with 23 bases in the middle.